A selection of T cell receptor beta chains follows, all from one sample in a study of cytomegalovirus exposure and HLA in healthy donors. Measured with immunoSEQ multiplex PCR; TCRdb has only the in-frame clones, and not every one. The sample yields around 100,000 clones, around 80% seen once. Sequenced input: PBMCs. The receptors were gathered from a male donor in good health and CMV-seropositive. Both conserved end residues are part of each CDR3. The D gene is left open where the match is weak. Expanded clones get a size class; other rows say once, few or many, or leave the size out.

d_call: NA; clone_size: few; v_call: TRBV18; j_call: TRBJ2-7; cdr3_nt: TGTGCCAGCTCACCATCGACAGAGGCCTACGAGCAGTACTTC; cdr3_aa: CASSPSTEAYEQYF
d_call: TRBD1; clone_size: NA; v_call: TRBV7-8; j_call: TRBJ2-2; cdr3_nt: TGTGCCAGCAGCTTCCGGGACAGGCCTCCCAGGGGGACCGGGGAGCTGTTTTTT; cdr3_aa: CASSFRDRPPRGTGELFF
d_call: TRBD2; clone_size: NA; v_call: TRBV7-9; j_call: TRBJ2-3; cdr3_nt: TGTGCCAGCAGCTTAGGTTCTAGCGGGGGGGCAGATACGCAGTATTTT; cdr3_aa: CASSLGSSGGADTQYF
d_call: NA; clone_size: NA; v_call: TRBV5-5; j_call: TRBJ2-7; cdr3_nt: TGTGCCAGCAGCGACCCCGGGCTTGGAGGTTTTCCGTACTTC; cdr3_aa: CASSDPGLGGFPYF
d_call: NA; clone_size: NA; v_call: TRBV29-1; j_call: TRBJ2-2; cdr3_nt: TGCAGCGTTGGATTGGGACACCACACCGGGGAGCTGTTTTTT; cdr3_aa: CSVGLGHHTGELFF
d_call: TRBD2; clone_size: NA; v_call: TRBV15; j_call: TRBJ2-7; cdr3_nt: TGTGCCACCAGCAGAGATCTAGGGGCGGGAGGAGTCTACGGGCAGTACTTC; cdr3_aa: CATSRDLGAGGVYGQYF
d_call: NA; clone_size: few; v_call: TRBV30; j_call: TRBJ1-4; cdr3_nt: TGTGCCTGGAGTGTACCATCAGGGAATTCGATCGTTATTATCGGTGAAAAACTGTTTTTT; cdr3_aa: CAWSVPSGNSIVIIGEKLFF
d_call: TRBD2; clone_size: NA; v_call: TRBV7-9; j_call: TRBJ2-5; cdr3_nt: TGTGCCAGCAGCTTAAGTCTAGCGGGAGGAGGAGAGACCCAGTACTTC; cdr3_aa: CASSLSLAGGGETQYF
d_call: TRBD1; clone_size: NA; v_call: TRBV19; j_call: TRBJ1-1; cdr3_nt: TGTGCCAGTAGTCCAGGGACAGGGGTTCCCACTGAAGCTTTCTTT; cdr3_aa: CASSPGTGVPTEAFF
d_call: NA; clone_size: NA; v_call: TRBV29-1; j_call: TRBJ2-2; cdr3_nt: TGCAGCGTTGAAGCGTCAGGGGCTAGGACCGGGGAGCTGTTTTTT; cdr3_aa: CSVEASGARTGELFF
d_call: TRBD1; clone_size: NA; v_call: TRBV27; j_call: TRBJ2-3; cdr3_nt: TGTGCCAGCAGTCCGCTGACAGGGGTGGGCACAGATACGCAGTATTTT; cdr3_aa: CASSPLTGVGTDTQYF
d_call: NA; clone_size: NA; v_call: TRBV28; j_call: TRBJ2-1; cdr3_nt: TGTGCCAGCACCCAGGCCCCTAATGAGCAGTTCTTC; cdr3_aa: CASTQAPNEQFF
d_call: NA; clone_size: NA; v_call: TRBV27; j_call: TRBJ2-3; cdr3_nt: TGTGCCAGCAGTACGTGGGGGCCCACAGATACGCAGTATTTT; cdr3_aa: CASSTWGPTDTQYF
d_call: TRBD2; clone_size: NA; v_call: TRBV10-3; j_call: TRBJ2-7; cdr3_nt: TGTGCCATCAGTGAACCGGGACTAGGGAACTACGAGCAGTACTTC; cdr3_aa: CAISEPGLGNYEQYF
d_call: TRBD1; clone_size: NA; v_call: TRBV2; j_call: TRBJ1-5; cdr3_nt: TGTGCCAGCAGTGAAGGGGCAGGGGGTTTGAATGACAATCAGCCCCAGCATTTT; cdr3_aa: CASSEGAGGLNDNQPQHF
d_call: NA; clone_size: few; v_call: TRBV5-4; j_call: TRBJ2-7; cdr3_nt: TGTGCCAGCAGCTTGGAACTCGTAGCCTACGAGCAGTACTTC; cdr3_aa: CASSLELVAYEQYF
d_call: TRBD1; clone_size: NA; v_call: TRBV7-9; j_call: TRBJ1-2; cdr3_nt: TGTGCCAGCAGCTTAGGGGACAGGGGAAGGTCGGAGGGCTACACCTTC; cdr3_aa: CASSLGDRGRSEGYTF
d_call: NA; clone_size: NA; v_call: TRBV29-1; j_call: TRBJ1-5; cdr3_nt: TGCAGCGTTTGCGTGGCAGGGGCCGATCAGCCCCAGCATTTT; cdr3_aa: CSVCVAGADQPQHF
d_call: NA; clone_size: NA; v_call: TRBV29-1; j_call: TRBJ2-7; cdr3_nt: TGCAGCGTTGAAGATCGGAACTACGAGCAGTACTTC; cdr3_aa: CSVEDRNYEQYF
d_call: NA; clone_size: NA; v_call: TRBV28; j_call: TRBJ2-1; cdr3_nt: TGTGCCAGCAGCTACTTTTCCTACAATGAGCAGTTCTTC; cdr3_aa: CASSYFSYNEQFF
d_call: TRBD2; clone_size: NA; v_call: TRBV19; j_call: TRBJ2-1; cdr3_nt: TGTGCCAGTAGTGCGCCTCTAGCGGTAAGCTCCTACAATGAGCAGTTCTTC; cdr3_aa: CASSAPLAVSSYNEQFF
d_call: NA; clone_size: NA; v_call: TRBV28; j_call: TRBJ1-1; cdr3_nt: TGTGCCAGCAGTGACGGAGGACTTGCCACTGAAGCTTTCTTT; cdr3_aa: CASSDGGLATEAFF
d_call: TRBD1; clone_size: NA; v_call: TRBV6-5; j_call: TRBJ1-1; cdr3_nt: TGTGCCAGCAGCGATACAGGGGAAGGGGGTGCTTTCTTT; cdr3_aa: CASSDTGEGGAFF
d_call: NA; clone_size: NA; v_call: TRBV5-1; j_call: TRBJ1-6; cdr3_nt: TGCGCCAGCAGCTTGAGTCCTACAGATTCACCCCTCCACTTT; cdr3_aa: CASSLSPTDSPLHF